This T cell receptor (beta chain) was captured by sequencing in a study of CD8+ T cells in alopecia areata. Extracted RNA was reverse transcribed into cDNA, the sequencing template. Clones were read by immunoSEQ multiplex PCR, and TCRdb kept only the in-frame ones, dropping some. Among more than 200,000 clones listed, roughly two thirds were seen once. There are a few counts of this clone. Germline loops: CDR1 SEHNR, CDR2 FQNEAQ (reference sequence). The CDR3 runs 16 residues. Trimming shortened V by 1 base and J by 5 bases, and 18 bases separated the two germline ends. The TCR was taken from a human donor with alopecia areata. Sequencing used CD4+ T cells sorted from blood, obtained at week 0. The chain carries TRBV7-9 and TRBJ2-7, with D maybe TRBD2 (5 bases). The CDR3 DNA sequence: TGTGCCAGCAGCTTAGTATGGGCTAATGAGGGCGACGAGCAGTACTTC. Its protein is CASSLVWANEGDEQYF. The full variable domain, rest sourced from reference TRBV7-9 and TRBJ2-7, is DTGVSQNPRHKITKRGQNVTFRCDPISEHNRLYWYRQTLGQGPEFLTYFQNEAQLEKSRLLSDRFSAERPKGSFSTLEIQRTEQGDSAMYLCASSLVWANEGDEQYFGPGTRLTVT.